A selection of T cell receptor beta chains follows, all from one sample in a study of cytomegalovirus exposure and HLA in healthy donors. TCRdb keeps only in-frame clones here, not all; method: immunoSEQ multiplex PCR. Of 150,000 or so clones listed, around two thirds were seen once; the top ten hold approximately 1.6%. Sequenced material: PBMCs. These receptors all come from a woman between 18 and 29 years old in good health and CMV-seronegative. The CDR3 runs from the conserved cysteine through the conserved F or W. Each record gives: CDR3 DNA, CDR3 protein, D gene, V gene, clone size, J gene. D genes are given only for firm matches. Size values are once, few and many counts, or a class for expanded clones, and some rows have none.

CDR3 DNA: TGTGCCAGCAGCCGAAGGGGGGGGGAGACCCAGTACTTC
CDR3 protein: CASSRRGGETQYF
D gene: -
V gene: TRBV27
clone size: -
J gene: TRBJ2-5

CDR3 DNA: TGTGCCAGCAGCGGGCGGGAGGAGCAAGAGACCCAGTACTTC
CDR3 protein: CASSGREEQETQYF
D gene: TRBD2
V gene: TRBV5-4
clone size: -
J gene: TRBJ2-5

CDR3 DNA: TGCGCCAGCAGCCAAGACGCAGGGGGCGCCTATGGCTACACCTTC
CDR3 protein: CASSQDAGGAYGYTF
D gene: TRBD1
V gene: TRBV4-1
clone size: once
J gene: TRBJ1-2

CDR3 DNA: TGTGCCAGCAGTACAAGGACTAATGAGCAGTTCTTC
CDR3 protein: CASSTRTNEQFF
D gene: -
V gene: TRBV2
clone size: -
J gene: TRBJ2-1

CDR3 DNA: TGCGCCAGCAGGGAAGGTAGCGCTGAAGCTTTCTTT
CDR3 protein: CASREGSAEAFF
D gene: -
V gene: TRBV5-1
clone size: -
J gene: TRBJ1-1

CDR3 DNA: TGTGCCAGCAGTCCCCGTCACGAGCAGTACTTC
CDR3 protein: CASSPRHEQYF
D gene: -
V gene: TRBV28
clone size: -
J gene: TRBJ2-7

CDR3 DNA: TGTGCCAGTAGTAGAGGCGGGCAGGGGAGCGATAATTCACCCCTCCACTTT
CDR3 protein: CASSRGGQGSDNSPLHF
D gene: -
V gene: TRBV19
clone size: few
J gene: TRBJ1-6

CDR3 DNA: TGTGCCAGCAGCGTAGCCCAGCTAGCGGGGGACACAGATACGCAGTATTTT
CDR3 protein: CASSVAQLAGDTDTQYF
D gene: TRBD2
V gene: TRBV9
clone size: -
J gene: TRBJ2-3

CDR3 DNA: TGCGCCAGCAGCCAAGATAGCATGAGACGTAAAAAGCAGTTCTTC
CDR3 protein: CASSQDSMRRKKQFF
D gene: -
V gene: TRBV4-3
clone size: -
J gene: TRBJ2-1

CDR3 DNA: TGCAGCGTTGAGGTCCAGGCGGGGGGCACTGAAGCTTTCTTT
CDR3 protein: CSVEVQAGGTEAFF
D gene: -
V gene: TRBV29-1
clone size: -
J gene: TRBJ1-1

CDR3 DNA: TGCGCCAGCAGCTTCTTTGGGGACAGGCCTGGAAACACCATATATTTT
CDR3 protein: CASSFFGDRPGNTIYF
D gene: TRBD1
V gene: TRBV5-1
clone size: few
J gene: TRBJ1-3

CDR3 DNA: TGCGCCAGCAGCTTGGCCACACAGGGGGGGAATGAGCAGTTCTTC
CDR3 protein: CASSLATQGGNEQFF
D gene: -
V gene: TRBV5-1
clone size: -
J gene: TRBJ2-1

CDR3 DNA: TGTGCCAGCGGCCCGGGACAGGGGTTCTCAGATACGCAGTATTTT
CDR3 protein: CASGPGQGFSDTQYF
D gene: TRBD1
V gene: TRBV5-4
clone size: -
J gene: TRBJ2-3

CDR3 DNA: TGTGCCAGCAGCTTGTATCGCAGGCAAGGTACTGAAGCTTTCTTT
CDR3 protein: CASSLYRRQGTEAFF
D gene: -
V gene: TRBV5-6
clone size: -
J gene: TRBJ1-1

CDR3 DNA: TGTGCCAGCAGTTTCGACAGGGCTAACTATGGCTACACCTTC
CDR3 protein: CASSFDRANYGYTF
D gene: TRBD1
V gene: TRBV6-5
clone size: -
J gene: TRBJ1-2

CDR3 DNA: TGTGCCAGCAGTTATAGGGACAGGGGAGGCTACGAGCAGTACTTC
CDR3 protein: CASSYRDRGGYEQYF
D gene: TRBD1
V gene: TRBV6-5
clone size: -
J gene: TRBJ2-7

CDR3 DNA: TGCGCCAGCAGCCAACTCCACACCTCTGGGGCCAACGTCCTGACTTTC
CDR3 protein: CASSQLHTSGANVLTF
D gene: -
V gene: TRBV4-3
clone size: -
J gene: TRBJ2-6

CDR3 DNA: TGTGCCAGCAGCCCCGTTGGGCGGGGCCAAGAGACCCAGTACTTC
CDR3 protein: CASSPVGRGQETQYF
D gene: -
V gene: TRBV7-6
clone size: -
J gene: TRBJ2-5

CDR3 DNA: TGTGCCAGCAGCTTTATCAATGAGCAGTTCTTC
CDR3 protein: CASSFINEQFF
D gene: -
V gene: TRBV7-2
clone size: few
J gene: TRBJ2-1

CDR3 DNA: TGCGCCAGCAGCTTACAGGGGGATCATATGGATGAGCAGTTCTTC
CDR3 protein: CASSLQGDHMDEQFF
D gene: TRBD1
V gene: TRBV5-1
clone size: few
J gene: TRBJ2-1

CDR3 DNA: TGTGCCAGCAGTGAAGTCCCGGGAGAAAAACTGTTTTTT
CDR3 protein: CASSEVPGEKLFF
D gene: -
V gene: TRBV2
clone size: -
J gene: TRBJ1-4

CDR3 DNA: TGTGCCACCAGCAGAAGCTCACTATACAATGAGCAGTTCTTC
CDR3 protein: CATSRSSLYNEQFF
D gene: -
V gene: TRBV15
clone size: -
J gene: TRBJ2-1

CDR3 DNA: TGTGCCAGCAGCTGGGCCGGGACAGGGGGCATTGGGGCCAACGTCCTGACTTTC
CDR3 protein: CASSWAGTGGIGANVLTF
D gene: TRBD1
V gene: TRBV7-9
clone size: -
J gene: TRBJ2-6

CDR3 DNA: TGTGCCAGCAGCCCCCAGGGTAGACAGGGGGCTCATCCCACTGAAGCTTTCTTT
CDR3 protein: CASSPQGRQGAHPTEAFF
D gene: TRBD1
V gene: TRBV14
clone size: few
J gene: TRBJ1-1

CDR3 DNA: TGCGCCAGCAGCCAAGATTCGACAGGACCGCTTCGTGATGGCTACACCTTC
CDR3 protein: CASSQDSTGPLRDGYTF
D gene: -
V gene: TRBV4-3
clone size: -
J gene: TRBJ1-2

CDR3 DNA: TGTGCCAGCAGCCAAGATGTAGACTATGGCTACACCTTC
CDR3 protein: CASSQDVDYGYTF
D gene: -
V gene: TRBV14
clone size: once
J gene: TRBJ1-2

CDR3 DNA: TGTGCCAGCAGTCCAGAACAGGGGCGAACTGAAGCTTTCTTT
CDR3 protein: CASSPEQGRTEAFF
D gene: TRBD1
V gene: TRBV2
clone size: -
J gene: TRBJ1-1

CDR3 DNA: TGTGCCAGCTCGGATAACAGGGTTGGTTCAGAGACCCAGTACTTC
CDR3 protein: CASSDNRVGSETQYF
D gene: -
V gene: TRBV18
clone size: -
J gene: TRBJ2-5

CDR3 DNA: TGTGCCAGCAGCCCTCGGGGAGCTTGGGAGCAGTTCTTC
CDR3 protein: CASSPRGAWEQFF
D gene: -
V gene: TRBV7-9
clone size: few
J gene: TRBJ2-1

CDR3 DNA: TGCGCCAGCAGTGGGGGGACACTCAATTCACCCCTCCACTTT
CDR3 protein: CASSGGTLNSPLHF
D gene: -
V gene: TRBV10-2
clone size: -
J gene: TRBJ1-6

CDR3 DNA: TGTGCCAGCAGTTCAGGACAGGGTAGCAATCAGCCCCAGCATTTT
CDR3 protein: CASSSGQGSNQPQHF
D gene: TRBD1
V gene: TRBV27
clone size: -
J gene: TRBJ1-5

CDR3 DNA: TGTGCCAGCAGCCCCGGACAGGGGGACTATGGCTACACCTTC
CDR3 protein: CASSPGQGDYGYTF
D gene: TRBD1
V gene: TRBV28
clone size: -
J gene: TRBJ1-2

CDR3 DNA: TGTGCCAGCAGTTACGGGGCAGGGGGCAATCAGCCCCAGCATTTT
CDR3 protein: CASSYGAGGNQPQHF
D gene: -
V gene: TRBV6-5
clone size: -
J gene: TRBJ1-5

CDR3 DNA: TGTGCCAGCAGCCCCCAGTATGGTGTGGAGGGAGGGTACACTGAAGCTTTCTTT
CDR3 protein: CASSPQYGVEGGYTEAFF
D gene: -
V gene: TRBV9
clone size: few
J gene: TRBJ1-1

CDR3 DNA: TGCAGCGTCGGGGGGGGCATATCCTACGAGCAGTACTTC
CDR3 protein: CSVGGGISYEQYF
D gene: TRBD2
V gene: TRBV29-1
clone size: -
J gene: TRBJ2-7

CDR3 DNA: TGCAGCGTTGTGGAGGACTCCCTTCGCTACACCTTC
CDR3 protein: CSVVEDSLRYTF
D gene: -
V gene: TRBV29-1
clone size: few
J gene: TRBJ1-2

CDR3 DNA: TGTGCCAGTAGTCAGGACAGGCCGGGTAATCCCCAGCATTTT
CDR3 protein: CASSQDRPGNPQHF
D gene: TRBD1
V gene: TRBV19
clone size: -
J gene: TRBJ1-5

CDR3 DNA: TGTGCCGGCAGTCCTAGGGGGTATGGCTACACCTTC
CDR3 protein: CAGSPRGYGYTF
D gene: -
V gene: TRBV6-5
clone size: -
J gene: TRBJ1-2

CDR3 DNA: TGTGCCACCAGCGGGGACAAGCGTGGCTACACCTTC
CDR3 protein: CATSGDKRGYTF
D gene: -
V gene: TRBV15
clone size: -
J gene: TRBJ1-2

CDR3 DNA: TGTGCCAGCAGCACACGAGGACAGGGCGAGAACACCGGGGAGCTGTTTTTT
CDR3 protein: CASSTRGQGENTGELFF
D gene: TRBD1
V gene: TRBV7-9
clone size: -
J gene: TRBJ2-2

CDR3 DNA: TGTGCCATCAGATGGACTAGCGGGAGAGAGAATGAGCAGTTCTTC
CDR3 protein: CAIRWTSGRENEQFF
D gene: TRBD2
V gene: TRBV10-3
clone size: -
J gene: TRBJ2-1

CDR3 DNA: TGTGCCATCGCCCGGGGGGGCGGGCAAGAGACCCAGTACTTC
CDR3 protein: CAIARGGGQETQYF
D gene: TRBD2
V gene: TRBV10-3
clone size: -
J gene: TRBJ2-5

CDR3 DNA: TGTGCCAGCAGCTTAGGGGAGGGGCCTGGCGAGCAGTTCTTC
CDR3 protein: CASSLGEGPGEQFF
D gene: TRBD2
V gene: TRBV7-7
clone size: -
J gene: TRBJ2-1

CDR3 DNA: TGCGCCAGCAGACAGGACGCAGATACGCAGTATTTT
CDR3 protein: CASRQDADTQYF
D gene: -
V gene: TRBV10-2
clone size: few
J gene: TRBJ2-3

CDR3 DNA: TGTGCCAGCAGTGAACGTAACAGGGCGTCGGGAGGCTACACCTTC
CDR3 protein: CASSERNRASGGYTF
D gene: -
V gene: TRBV2
clone size: -
J gene: TRBJ1-2

CDR3 DNA: TGTGCCAGCAGACTATACAGGGGGTTCACCGGGGAGCTGTTTTTT
CDR3 protein: CASRLYRGFTGELFF
D gene: TRBD1
V gene: TRBV7-9
clone size: -
J gene: TRBJ2-2

CDR3 DNA: TGTGCCACCAGCAGAGATGGTGGGCGTAACTATGGCTACACCTTC
CDR3 protein: CATSRDGGRNYGYTF
D gene: -
V gene: TRBV15
clone size: few
J gene: TRBJ1-2

CDR3 DNA: TGTGCCAGCTCACCACGACAGGGGGCCAAGTCTGGGGCCAACGGCCTGACTTTC
CDR3 protein: CASSPRQGAKSGANGLTF
D gene: TRBD1
V gene: TRBV18
clone size: few
J gene: TRBJ2-6

CDR3 DNA: TGCAGCGTGTGGACAGGGACGGGAGAGACCCAGTACTTC
CDR3 protein: CSVWTGTGETQYF
D gene: TRBD1
V gene: TRBV29-1
clone size: -
J gene: TRBJ2-5

CDR3 DNA: TGTGCCAGCAGCCCGGCAGAGGGAGGCGGCGGGGAGCTGTTTTTT
CDR3 protein: CASSPAEGGGGELFF
D gene: -
V gene: TRBV5-4
clone size: -
J gene: TRBJ2-2

CDR3 DNA: TGTGCCATCAGTGAGTTGAGGGCAGGCCAGCCCCAGCATTTT
CDR3 protein: CAISELRAGQPQHF
D gene: -
V gene: TRBV10-3
clone size: few
J gene: TRBJ1-5